The count of the clone carrying this T cell receptor beta chain is one. This sample is drawn from a study of blood T cell repertoires in COVID-19. The CDR3 totals 14 residues. Per the germline V gene, CDR1 is SNHLY and CDR2 is FYNNEI. V lost 8 bases to trimming and J lost 5 bases; unmatched junction nucleotides: 5. In the study's own analysis: How many nucleated cells were present was estimated from reference gene primer amplification. Clones were read by immunoSEQ multiplex PCR, and TCRdb kept only the in-frame ones, dropping some. Clone size and V and J calls were adopted from that table, with D and trimming inferred from the DNA. The sample records 270,000 or so clones, roughly nine tenths being singletons. The Seattle patients, enrolled during active infection, were followed longitudinally.

This sequence was found in a woman under 40 with COVID-19, enrolled during active disease. Sequencing used peripheral blood. The V gene is TRBV2, the J gene TRBJ1-5; 11 bases align to TRBD1. The CDR3 here is CASQWTGGDQPQHF. The CDR3, as DNA: TGTGCCAGCCAGTGGACAGGGGGCGATCAGCCCCAGCATTTT.